This T cell receptor (beta chain) emerged from a study of CDR3 diversity in severe acne (dated by TCRdb to between 2019 and 2020). The library was prepared using PCR. TCRdb shows the sequencer as Illumina HiSeq 2000. TCRdb trimmed the raw reads at Q25, called clones with MiXCR and kept productive beta chains. Entries that share a CDR3 protein sequence are merged under the most common genes and DNA. The sample table shows tens of thousands of distinct CDR3 sequences, and 51% are seen once. The ten largest clonotypes hold more than 13% of the sample. This clonotype was counted ten times or more. The antigen this receptor binds is unknown. No qualities accompany the bases; no much larger clone lies one base away. The cysteine opens and the phenylalanine closes a CDR3 of 11 amino acids. CDR3 DNA is the only sequence kept; it has 33 bases, read in frame from the first base. V lost 4 bases and J lost 5 bases, and the count of bases not matched to a germline gene is 1. The germline V gene gives CDR1 as SQVTM and CDR2 as ANQGSEA.

In this chain, TRBV29-1 is recombined with TRBJ2-5; a stretch of 7 junction bases matches TRBD2. The sample taken for sequencing was blood. The clonotype comes from a male donor in good health, without acne. The sequenced DNA: TGCAGCGTTGTCGGGGGGGAGACCCAGTACTTC. Translated, it reads CSVVGGETQYF.